Included here is one TCR beta chain sequence, with context. Its antigen is currently not known. No base quality values were provided; no much bigger clone lies one nucleotide off. Every donor in the study was a healthy Caucasian. The twin cohort comprised three pairs of female monozygotic twins, all aged roughly 18 to 30 years. Peripheral blood mononuclear cells were used as the source from which RNA for TCR libraries was isolated. Library method: 5' RACE. These reads were obtained on an Illumina HiSeq 2000. A universal primer binding site was introduced by template switching, and a unique molecular identifier was present in the final cDNA, enabling accurate counting of TCR cDNA molecules. First-strand cDNA for TCR alpha and beta chains was synthesized from specific primers in the conserved constant-segment region. To control for contamination, every cDNA library was double barcoded, receiving both a SMART-Mk sample barcode and Illumina barcodes. TruSeq adapter sequences and Illumina sample barcodes were added in two successive PCR steps. Sequencing of the TCR alpha and beta cDNA libraries was done on the Illumina HiSeq platform using custom primers. In the source study's methods: MiGEC was used to process raw reads and extract unique molecular identifiers, and MiXCR was used to find CDR3 positions. Recombination models were inferred per individual with the repgenHMM and IGoR tools using an EM algorithm. Shared clonotype analysis was performed with the tcR package in R, normalizing sharing by the product of cloneset sizes. To study raw recombination free of thymic and clonal selection effects, out-of-frame nonproductive sequences were analyzed. The raw public reads went through TCRdb reprocessing: fastp at Q25, MiXCR clone calling, in-frame beta chains kept. Entries are consolidated by CDR3 protein sequence, retaining the most common genes and DNA. The V and J calls, along with clone size, are taken from TCRdb and not from the paper's own processing. This sample lists about 890,000 distinct CDR3 sequences; approximately 13% were detected once. The ten top clones hold roughly 1.6% of the sample.

The record originates from a study of identical twins (TCRdb year 2016). Study-wide context: To test whether fetal clonotypes persist, this study deep-sequenced TCR alpha and beta repertoires from monozygotic twins, from unrelated adults of various ages, and from cord blood. To rule out contamination, replicate twin experiments were performed at different times with different library preparation protocols. Overall study outcomes, separate from this receptor: In monozygotic twins, recombination models systematically underestimated out-of-frame TCR alpha sharing, but the models matched the sharing seen between unrelated individuals. In beta out-of-frame sequences, excess twin sharing was weaker, because having fewer shared sequences lowered the signal-to-noise ratio. Fewer insertions were carried by abundant cord blood beta clonotypes; a weaker similar trend was observed in young adult naive repertoires, while no such trend was observed in memory repertoires. Conclusions relied on cross-sectional statistical analysis, since the same donors could not be followed over many years. Invariant T cells such as MAIT and iNKT could partly confound zero-insertion analyses, although diverse VJ usage argued against such confounding for most clonotypes. Compared with coincidental sharing between unrelated individuals, out-of-frame TCR alpha sequences shared between twins showed an excess of sequences with low generation probability.

The germline V gene yields SGDLS for CDR1 and YYNGEE for CDR2. The germline ends are 16 bases apart after V is trimmed by 2 bases and J by 7 bases. The CDR3 runs 15 residues from the cysteine to the phenylalanine. Just CDR3 DNA is preserved here, 45 bases in frame from base 1. This sample was shared with a second study, whose subject was yellow fever vaccine responses in identical twins. The second study's authors report: The T cell response to vaccination in identical twins was reported by the authors to appear partly convergent and partly personalized. The study precisely tracked vaccine-responding T cell clones in identical twins.

The rearranged segments are TRBV9 and TRBJ2-1, with a tentative D call of TRBD1 or TRBD2, each matching 5 bases. The sample was PBMCs. This TCR was sampled from a woman aged 18-29 years in good health. CDR3 loop: CASSVGSGPDNEQFF. The nucleotides read TGTGCCAGCAGCGTGGGCTCGGGGCCAGATAATGAGCAGTTCTTC.